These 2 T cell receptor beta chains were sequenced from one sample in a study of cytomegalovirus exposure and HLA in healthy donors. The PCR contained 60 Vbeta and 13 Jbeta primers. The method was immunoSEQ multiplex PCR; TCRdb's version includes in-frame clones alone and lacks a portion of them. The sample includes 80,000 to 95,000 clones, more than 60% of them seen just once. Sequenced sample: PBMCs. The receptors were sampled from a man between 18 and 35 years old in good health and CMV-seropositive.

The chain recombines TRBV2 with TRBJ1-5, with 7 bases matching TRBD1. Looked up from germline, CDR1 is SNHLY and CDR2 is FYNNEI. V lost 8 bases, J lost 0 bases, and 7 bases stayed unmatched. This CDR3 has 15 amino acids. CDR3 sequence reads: CASQRDRYSNQPQHF. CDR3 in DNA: TGTGCCAGCCAACGGGACAGATATAGCAATCAGCCCCAGCATTTT.

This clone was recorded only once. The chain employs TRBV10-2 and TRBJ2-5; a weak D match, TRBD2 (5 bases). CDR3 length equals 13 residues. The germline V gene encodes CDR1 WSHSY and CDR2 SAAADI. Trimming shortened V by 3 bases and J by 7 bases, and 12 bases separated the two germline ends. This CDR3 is CASSDGELWTQYF. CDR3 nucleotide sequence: TGCGCCAGCAGTGATGGGGAGTTGTGGACCCAGTACTTC.